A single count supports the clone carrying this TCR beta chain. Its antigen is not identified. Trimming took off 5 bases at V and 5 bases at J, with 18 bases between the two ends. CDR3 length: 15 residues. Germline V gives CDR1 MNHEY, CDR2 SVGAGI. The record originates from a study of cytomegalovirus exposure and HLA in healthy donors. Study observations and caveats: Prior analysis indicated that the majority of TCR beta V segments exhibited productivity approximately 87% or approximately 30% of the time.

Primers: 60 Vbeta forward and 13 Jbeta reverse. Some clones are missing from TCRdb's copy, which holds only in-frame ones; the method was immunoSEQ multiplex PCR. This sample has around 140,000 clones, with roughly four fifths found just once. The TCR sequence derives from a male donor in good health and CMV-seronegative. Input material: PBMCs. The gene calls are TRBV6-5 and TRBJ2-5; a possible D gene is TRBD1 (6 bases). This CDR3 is CASSRYRTAPETQYF. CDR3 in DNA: TGTGCCAGCAGTCGTTACCGGACAGCCCCGGAGACCCAGTACTTC.